A single sample is the source of the 5 T cell receptor beta chains below, sequenced in a study of shared clonotypes between healthy human individuals. Using immunoSEQ multiplex PCR, the repertoire was profiled, and TCRdb retains in-frame clones only, with some absent. The sample comprises about 470,000 clones, around 75% of which are singletons, and approximately 13% rests with the top ten. Sequenced material: PBMCs. The receptor set was obtained from a woman in her 40s in good health. Some clones in this sample may be carry-over from other donors' samples.

A few counts support this clone. The V call is TRBV14, the J call TRBJ2-7; D is unresolved. Germline CDR1 is SGHDN and CDR2 is FVKESK. The germline V and J ends were trimmed by 1 base and 1 base, with 11 bases remaining between them. The CDR3 sequence is 15 residues long. The CDR3: CASSQGMPDSYEQYF. The CDR3 DNA follows: TGTGCCAGCAGCCAAGGAATGCCAGATTCCTACGAGCAGTACTTC.

J is TRBJ2-1 and V is TRBV28; TRBD2 is a possible D gene (6 bases). The CDR3 extends over 15 amino acids. Germline loops: CDR1 MDHEN, CDR2 SYDVKM. V was shortened by 3 bases and J by 5 bases, with 14 bases between the two germline ends. The CDR3: CASSFGLAGNNEQFF. The CDR3 coding sequence is TGTGCCAGCAGTTTTGGGTTGGCGGGGAACAATGAGCAGTTCTTC.

V usage is TRBV7-3 and J usage is TRBJ1-1; the D is unclear. Trimming stripped 3 bases from V and 5 bases from J, with 13 bases between. Germline CDR1 and CDR2: SGHTA and FQGTGA. This CDR3 spans 14 amino acids. CDR3 sequence (DNA): TGTGCCAGCAGCTTTAGGCGACCTGGGACTGAAGCTTTCTTT. This sequence encodes CASSFRRPGTEAFF.

The J gene is TRBJ2-7, the V gene TRBV6-5, with a possible D match to TRBD1 (6 bases). The germline V gene has CDR1 MNHEY and CDR2 SVGAGI. V gave up 6 bases and J gave up 0 bases, with 15 bases separating them. This CDR3 has 15 residues. The CDR3 here is CASSPAWTDSYEQYF. CDR3 bases: TGTGCCAGCAGCCCCGCCTGGACAGACTCCTACGAGCAGTACTTC.

V gene TRBV25-1 combines with J gene TRBJ2-3, with D perhaps matching TRBD2 (5 bases). This CDR3 has 14 residues. The V and J ends lost 3 bases and 2 bases respectively, with 9 bases between them. The germline V gene has CDR1 MGHDK and CDR2 SYGVNS. CDR3 nucleotide sequence: TGTGCCAGCAGTGAGTTGGAGGTCACAGATACGCAGTATTTT. Translating it yields CASSELEVTDTQYF.